The sequence of this T cell receptor (beta chain) was determined in a study of control samples from healthy donors and cancer patients. V gave up 4 bases and J gave up 7 bases, with 8 bases separating them. The length of the CDR3 is 12 residues. The V gene's germline CDR1 is MGHRA and CDR2 YSYEKL. In regard to this clone: Other DNA sequences from this sample encode an identical CDR3 as well.

The data were produced by immunoSEQ multiplex PCR, yet TCRdb's version contains in-frame clones alone and is incomplete. The data show about 22,000 clones, with approximately 80% seen just once and under 35% held by the top ten. The TCR sequence derives from a man in his 60s with head and neck cancer. Material: PBMCs. The chain couples TRBV4-1 to TRBJ2-1, with D unclear. CDR3 bases: TGCGCCAGCAGCCGGGGTGGGAATGAGCAGTTCTTC. This codes for CASSRGGNEQFF.